Listed below are T cell receptor beta chains from one sample, sequenced in a study of blood T cells in healthy people across ages. TCRdb analysed the 5' RACE reads with MiXCR anew, one entry per CDR3 protein. Among more than 650,000 distinct CDR3 sequences listed, 20% to 25% were seen once. Sequenced material: blood. The source is a man in his 70s in good health. Both conserved end residues are part of each CDR3. Fields, in order: J gene, V gene, D gene, clone size, CDR3 DNA, CDR3 protein. A D gene is named only where the DNA matches it firmly. Size is omitted from some rows. Given values are once, few, many or a class for expanded clones.

J: TRBJ2-2; V: TRBV7-3; D: .; size: few; DNA: TGTGCCAGCAGCCCGCAACCACAGGTTAACACCGGGGAGCTGTTTTTT; CDR3: CASSPQPQVNTGELFF
J: TRBJ1-3; V: TRBV4-1; D: .; size: many; DNA: TGCGCCAGCAGACTAGAACGGGGGTCTGGAAACACCATATATTTT; CDR3: CASRLERGSGNTIYF
J: TRBJ2-2; V: TRBV12-3/TRBV12-4; D: .; size: many; DNA: TGTGCCAGCAGTTCGACAAACACCGGGGAGCTGTTTTTT; CDR3: CASSSTNTGELFF
J: TRBJ2-7; V: TRBV3-1; D: .; size: .; DNA: TGTGCCAGCAGCCGGGCAGGGGCCTACGAGCAGTACTTC; CDR3: CASSRAGAYEQYF
J: TRBJ1-4; V: TRBV14; D: .; size: few; DNA: TGTGCCAGCAGCCGACAAACACCAGGAAAACTGTTTTTT; CDR3: CASSRQTPGKLFF
J: TRBJ2-7; V: TRBV25-1; D: TRBD2; size: few; DNA: TGTGCCAGCGGTGAGGGACTAGCGGGGTACGAGCAGTACTTC; CDR3: CASGEGLAGYEQYF
J: TRBJ2-2; V: TRBV7-2; D: TRBD1; size: .; DNA: TGTGCCAGCAGCCAATTCTCAGGGGGCGAACTTCCCGGGGAGCTGTTTTTT; CDR3: CASSQFSGGELPGELFF
J: TRBJ2-3; V: TRBV30; D: .; size: .; DNA: TGTGCCTGGAGAACAGCGGCTAGCACAGATACGCAGTATTTT; CDR3: CAWRTAASTDTQYF
J: TRBJ1-2; V: TRBV3-1; D: .; size: .; DNA: TGTGCCAGCAGCCATGCTGACAGAAGCTTTGGCTACACCTTC; CDR3: CASSHADRSFGYTF
J: TRBJ1-1; V: TRBV14; D: .; size: few; DNA: TGTGCCAGCAGCCAACGTGAGGCTACTGAAGCTTTCTTT; CDR3: CASSQREATEAFF
J: TRBJ2-3; V: TRBV7-2; D: TRBD2; size: .; DNA: TGTGCCAGCAGCTTAACCTCTAGCGGGGTACAAGATACGCAGTATTTT; CDR3: CASSLTSSGVQDTQYF
J: TRBJ2-5; V: TRBV5-1; D: TRBD2; size: few; DNA: TGCGCCAGCAGACTAGCGGGACGTCAAGAGACCCAGTACTTC; CDR3: CASRLAGRQETQYF
J: TRBJ2-2; V: TRBV4-1; D: .; size: .; DNA: TGCGCCAGCAGCCAAGATTTCGGGGTCGCCCACACCGGGGAGCTGTTTTTT; CDR3: CASSQDFGVAHTGELFF
J: TRBJ2-7; V: TRBV29-1; D: .; size: many; DNA: TGCAGCGTAAGACAGACCTACGAGCAGTACTTC; CDR3: CSVRQTYEQYF
J: TRBJ1-1; V: TRBV9; D: .; size: .; DNA: TGTGCCAGCAGAGATGCCCGGGACACTGAAGCTTTCTTT; CDR3: CASRDARDTEAFF
J: TRBJ1-1; V: TRBV2; D: TRBD1; size: .; DNA: TGTGCCAAGGTCAGGGGGCGGAACACTGAAGCTTTCTTT; CDR3: CAKVRGRNTEAFF
J: TRBJ1-1; V: TRBV6-6; D: .; size: few; DNA: TGTGCCAGCAGTTACAGTCTCTATGATCAGAACACTGAAGCTTTCTTT; CDR3: CASSYSLYDQNTEAFF